Listed here are 20 T cell receptor beta chains from one sample, sequenced in a study of graft-versus-host responses after intestinal transplantation listed by TCRdb under 2021. To isolate intraepithelial and lamina propria lymphocytes from graft specimens, dithiothreitol, EDTA incubations and collagenase D digestion were used. Library method: the immunoSEQ multiplex PCR assay. TCRdb retrieved this table from immuneACCESS and kept in-frame rearrangements only. Not all clones are present; in checked studies, unresolved V genes account for under half, and no reason is known for the remainder. This sample gives about 29,000 clones in total; 65% to 80% of them show up just once. The ten largest clones capture approximately 2.8% of the sample. Sequenced here: ileum tissue, sampled 98 days after intestinal transplantation. These receptors all stem from a human patient who received an intestinal transplant, so some T cells may come from the graft donor.

This chain joins TRBV7-6 and TRBJ2-3; D is possibly TRBD1 or TRBD2 (5 bases each). The germline gives CDR1 SGHVS, CDR2 FNYEAQ. This CDR3 region has 15 residues. Trimming cost V 7 bases and J 1 base, with 15 bases left between them. The CDR3 DNA reads TGTGCCAGCACCCTCCGGGGCGCGGGCACAGATACGCAGTATTTT. Its translation is CASTLRGAGTDTQYF.

For this clone: The junction and the germline gene differ at one end; a read error may be behind it. The chain employs TRBV4-2 and TRBJ1-1; D remains unclear. This CDR3 has 15 residues. CDR1 and CDR2 from the germline V gene are LGHNA and YNFKEQ. The CDR3 spells CASTQLAWTIIPAFF. CDR3 bases: TGTGCCAGCACCCAACTCGCCTGGACCATAATCCCAGCTTTCTTT.

V is TRBV5-4 and J is TRBJ1-3; D gene uncertain. Germline CDR1 SGHNT, CDR2 YYREEE (reference sequence). With 4 bases removed from V and 4 bases from J, the gap between germline ends came to 6 bases. This CDR3 spans 12 amino acids. DNA for the CDR3: TGTGCCAGCAGCCCAGGAGGAAACACCATATATTTT. This codes for CASSPGGNTIYF.

V gene TRBV2 combines with J gene TRBJ1-2; no definite D call. The length of the CDR3 is 16 residues. With 1 base removed from V and 2 bases from J, the gap between germline ends came to 14 bases. Germline CDR1 and CDR2: SNHLY and FYNNEI. The CDR3 reads CASSEGGGRGNYGYTF. The DNA of the CDR3 is TGTGCCAGCAGTGAAGGCGGAGGACGGGGAAACTATGGCTACACCTTC.

The rearrangement joins TRBV6-6 to TRBJ1-1; the match to TRBD1 covers 7 bases. After removal of 8 bases from V and 10 bases from J, the junction contained 16 bases not matched to a gene. This CDR3 region has 14 residues. CDR1 and CDR2 from the germline V gene are MNHNY and SVGAGI (reference sequence). CDR3 sequence: CASQPTGEFFGAFF. CDR3 DNA: TGTGCCAGCCAACCCACAGGGGAGTTTTTTGGAGCTTTCTTT.

V gene TRBV12-5 combines with J gene TRBJ2-1; D is possibly TRBD2 (5 bases). In germline, CDR1 is LGHNT, CDR2 FRNRAP. This CDR3 has 14 residues. V was trimmed by 5 bases and J by 10 bases, leaving 18 bases between them. DNA for the CDR3: TGTGCTAGTGGTAAAGGACTCCACCAAGGAGAGCAGTTCTTC. Residues: CASGKGLHQGEQFF.

This chain connects TRBV7-9 to TRBJ2-1, with 8 bases aligning to TRBD2. CDR1 and CDR2 (germline): SEHNR, FQNEAQ (reference sequence). V trimming: 5 bases; J trimming: 4 bases; junction bases outside the gene matches: 4. The CDR3 is made up of 14 amino acids. The CDR3 here is CASSPGGLYNEQFF. In DNA form, the CDR3 reads TGTGCCAGCAGCCCGGGGGGGCTATACAATGAGCAGTTCTTC.

The gene calls are TRBV6-5 and TRBJ1-1, with D hard to call. Germline CDR1 and CDR2: MNHEY and SVGAGI. The germline V and J ends were trimmed by 4 bases and 1 base, with 13 bases remaining between them. The CDR3 runs to 15 residues. This chain's CDR3 is CASSLLGTSNTEAFF. The CDR3 DNA is TGTGCCAGCAGTTTACTAGGAACCTCGAACACTGAAGCTTTCTTT.

The J gene is TRBJ2-2, the V gene TRBV27; TRBD1 is a possible D gene (6 bases). The CDR3 is 16 residues long. Germline CDR1 and CDR2: MNHEY and SMNVEV (reference sequence). V was trimmed by 6 bases and J by 4 bases, leaving 18 bases between them. CDR3: CASRSTQGIGTGELFF. CDR3 coding DNA: TGTGCCAGCAGATCAACACAGGGAATTGGCACCGGGGAGCTGTTTTTT.

V usage is TRBV19 and J usage is TRBJ2-7, with TRBD1 identical over 8 bases. The V and J ends lost 5 bases and 3 bases, in that order; junction bases with no gene match: 6. Germline V gives CDR1 LNHDA, CDR2 SQIVND (reference sequence). This CDR3 has 14 amino acids. The CDR3 nucleotides are TGTGCCAGTAGTGTAGGACAGGGAGGCTACGAGCAGTACTTC. It codes for CASSVGQGGYEQYF.

The V gene is TRBV11-1, the J gene TRBJ1-6; possibly TRBD1 for D (5 bases). The V and J ends lost 4 bases and 7 bases respectively, with 11 bases between them. The CDR3 has 14 residues. Germline CDR1 reads SGHAT; CDR2 reads FQDESV (reference sequence). The CDR3 DNA reads TGTGCCAGCAGCTCGGGACGGAGCAATTCACCCCTCCACTTT. It encodes CASSSGRSNSPLHF.

This sequence joins TRBV7-9 and TRBJ1-2; maybe TRBD1 (5 bases). V shed 0 bases and J shed 8 bases, with 10 bases lying between them. Looked up from germline, CDR1 is SEHNR and CDR2 is FQNEAQ (reference sequence). The CDR3 covers 13 residues. CDR3 DNA: TGTGCCAGCAGCTTAGCCCTGGGGGGAGGCTACACCTTC. The encoded protein is CASSLALGGGYTF.

This chain joins TRBV6-5 and TRBJ1-2, with 9 bases identical to TRBD1. Unmatched junction bases numbered 3, after V lost 2 bases and J lost 8 bases. CDR1 is MNHEY, CDR2 SVGAGI, per germline. The CDR3 runs to 13 residues. CDR3 nucleotide sequence: TGTGCCAGCAGTTACGGACAGGGGAAAGGCTACACCTTC. Its translation is CASSYGQGKGYTF.

V is TRBV5-1 and J is TRBJ1-2, with 9 bases that match TRBD1. This CDR3 is built from 14 residues. Germline V gene data show CDR1 as SGHRS and CDR2 as YFSETQ. Unmatched junction bases numbered 7, after V lost 3 bases and J lost 7 bases. The CDR3 protein is CASSSDRGGGGYTF. CDR3 nucleotides: TGCGCCAGCAGCTCGGACAGGGGAGGAGGTGGCTACACCTTC.

This sequence joins TRBV4-1 and TRBJ2-5; unclear D gene. CDR1 is MGHRA and CDR2 is YSYEKL in the germline V gene. The V gene lost 0 bases and the J gene lost 4 bases, with 15 bases spanning the gap. The CDR3 runs to 16 residues. The CDR3 DNA reads TGCGCCAGCAGCCAAGAGCTAGAAAGGGCAGGAGAGACCCAGTACTTC. Translating gives CASSQELERAGETQYF.

This rearrangement joins TRBV7-8 to TRBJ2-7; 11 bases are a match to TRBD2. V lost 3 bases and J lost 4; bases outside the gene matches: 5. Germline V gene lookup returns CDR1 SGHVS and CDR2 FQNEAQ. The CDR3 sequence is 15 residues long. The CDR3 protein is CASSFNSGGVYEQYF. CDR3 in DNA: TGTGCCAGCAGCTTCAATAGCGGGGGGGTTTACGAGCAGTACTTC.

The CDR3 DNA reads as TGTGCCAGCAGTTTACAGGGTACGAACACTGAAGCTTTCTTT. This gives the protein CASSLQGTNTEAFF. The J gene is TRBJ1-1, the V gene TRBV27; TRBD1 might be the D (5 bases). The CDR3 covers 14 residues. Germline CDR1 MNHEY, CDR2 SMNVEV (reference sequence). The V and J ends lost 2 bases and 1 base respectively, with 8 bases between them.

This clone was observed a handful of times. This chain links TRBV4-1 with TRBJ1-6; the D is unclear. Germline loops: CDR1 MGHRA, CDR2 YSYEKL. V dropped 0 bases and J dropped 6 bases, with 12 bases sitting between them. The CDR3 runs to 16 residues. Here the CDR3 DNA reads TGCGCCAGCAGCCAAGATATGGCCAGGTCTAATTCACCCCTCCACTTT. As protein: CASSQDMARSNSPLHF.

This clone was found once. The chain carries TRBV27 and TRBJ2-2; no firm D call. The CDR3 has 15 residues. V lost 5 bases to trimming and J lost 2 bases, with 12 bases between them. Germline lookup yields CDR1 MNHEY and CDR2 SMNVEV (reference sequence). CDR3 bases: TGTGCCAGCAGTGCAGCCGTAAGAAACACCGGGGAGCTGTTTTTT. This gives the protein CASSAAVRNTGELFF.

There are a few counts of this clone. This sequence joins TRBV10-3 and TRBJ2-7; 9 bases align to TRBD2. The CDR3 spans 14 residues. V lost 5 bases, J lost 2 bases, and 4 bases stayed unmatched. Per germline, CDR1 ENHRY and CDR2 SYGVKD. DNA of the CDR3: TGTGCCATCAGTTTAGCGGGGGACGCCTACGAGCAGTACTTC. This sequence encodes CAISLAGDAYEQYF.